This TCR beta chain was documented in a study of blood T cell repertoires in COVID-19. Study as a whole: From the United States, Italy and Spain came samples of acute and convalescent COVID-19. PBMCs, B-cell-depleted T cells, or T cells provided the cDNA or gDNA that made up the material.

In the original analysis: Reference gene primer amplification gave nucleated cell count estimates. Generated by immunoSEQ multiplex PCR, the TCRdb table keeps only in-frame clones and is missing some. V, J and clone size reflect that table, while D and trimming were determined from the DNA. The table includes 260,000 or so clones, approximately 86% detected once. V lost 5 bases and J lost 6, with 17 bases in between. Germline-derived CDR1 and CDR2 are MNHEY and SVGEGT. This CDR3 is built from 14 residues. The specimen sequenced was peripheral blood. This sequence originates from a man in his late teens or twenties with active or convalescent COVID-19. The chain recombines TRBV6-2 or TRBV6-3 with TRBJ2-7; D is possibly TRBD2 (7 bases). CDR3 region: CASSQTGGGSEQYF. CDR3 coding DNA: TGTGCCAGCAGTCAGACGGGGGGCGGTTCCGAGCAGTACTTC.